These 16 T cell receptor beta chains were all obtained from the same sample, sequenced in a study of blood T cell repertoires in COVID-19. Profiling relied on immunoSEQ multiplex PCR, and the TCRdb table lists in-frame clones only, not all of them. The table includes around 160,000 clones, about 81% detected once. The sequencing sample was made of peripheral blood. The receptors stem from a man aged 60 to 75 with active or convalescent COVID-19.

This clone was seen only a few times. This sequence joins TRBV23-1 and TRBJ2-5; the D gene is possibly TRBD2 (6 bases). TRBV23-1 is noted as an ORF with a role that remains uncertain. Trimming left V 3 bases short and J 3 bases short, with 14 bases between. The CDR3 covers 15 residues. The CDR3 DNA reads TGCGCCAGCAGTCAGCTAGGAGGGGAGGAAGAGACCCAGTACTTC. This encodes CASSQLGGEEETQYF.

The DNA of the CDR3 is TGCGCCAGCAGCTTGGGGGCCGGGACAGGGATCTCTGGGGCCAACGTCCTGACTTTC. This translates into CASSLGAGTGISGANVLTF. The J gene is TRBJ2-6, the V gene TRBV5-1; 9 bases are a match to TRBD1. Germline CDR1 and CDR2: SGHRS and YFSETQ. J was trimmed by 0 bases and V by 0 bases; bases with no gene match: 7. CDR3 length: 19 residues.

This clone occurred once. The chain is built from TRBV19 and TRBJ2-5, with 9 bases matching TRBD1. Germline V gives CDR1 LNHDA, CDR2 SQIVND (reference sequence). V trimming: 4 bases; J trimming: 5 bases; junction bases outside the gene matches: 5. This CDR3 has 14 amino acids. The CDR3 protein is CASSRDRAFETQYF. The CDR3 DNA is TGTGCCAGTAGTAGGGACAGGGCGTTTGAGACCCAGTACTTC. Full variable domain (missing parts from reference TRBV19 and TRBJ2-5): DGGITQSPKYLFRKEGQNVTLSCEQNLNHDAMYWYRQDPGQGLRLIYYSQIVNDFQKGDIAEGYSVSREKKESFPLTVTSAQKNPTAFYLCASSRDRAFETQYFGPGTRLLVL.

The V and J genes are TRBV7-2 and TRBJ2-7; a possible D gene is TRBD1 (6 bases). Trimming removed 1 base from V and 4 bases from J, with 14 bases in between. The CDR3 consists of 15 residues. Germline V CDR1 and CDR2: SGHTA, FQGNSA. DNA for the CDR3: TGTGCCAGCAGCTTAGAAGGTAGGGGGAGTTACGAGCAGTACTTC. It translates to CASSLEGRGSYEQYF. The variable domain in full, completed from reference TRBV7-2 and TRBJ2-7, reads GAGVSQSPSNKVTEKGKDVELRCDPISGHTALYWYRQSLGQGLEFLIYFQGNSAPDKSGLPSDRFSAERTGGSVSTLTIQRTQQEDSAVYLCASSLEGRGSYEQYFGPGTRLTVT.

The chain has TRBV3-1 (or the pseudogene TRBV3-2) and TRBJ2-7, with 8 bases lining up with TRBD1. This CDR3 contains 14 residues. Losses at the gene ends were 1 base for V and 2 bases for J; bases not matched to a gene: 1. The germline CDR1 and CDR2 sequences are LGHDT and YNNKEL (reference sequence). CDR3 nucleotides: TGTGCCAGCAGCCAAGCGGACAGGGCCTACGAGCAGTACTTC. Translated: CASSQADRAYEQYF.

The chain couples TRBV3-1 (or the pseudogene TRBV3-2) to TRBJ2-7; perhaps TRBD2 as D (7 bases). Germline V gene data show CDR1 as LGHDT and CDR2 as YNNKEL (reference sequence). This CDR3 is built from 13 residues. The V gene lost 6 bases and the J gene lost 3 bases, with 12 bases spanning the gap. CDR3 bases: TGTGCCAGCAGGGGGGGGGCCAACTACGAGCAGTACTTC. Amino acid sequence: CASRGGANYEQYF.

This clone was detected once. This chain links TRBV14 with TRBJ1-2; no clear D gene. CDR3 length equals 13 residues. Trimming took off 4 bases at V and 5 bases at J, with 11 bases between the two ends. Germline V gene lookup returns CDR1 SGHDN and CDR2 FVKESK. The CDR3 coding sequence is TGTGCCAGCAGCCCGCAGTGGTTTTATGGCTACACCTTC. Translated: CASSPQWFYGYTF.

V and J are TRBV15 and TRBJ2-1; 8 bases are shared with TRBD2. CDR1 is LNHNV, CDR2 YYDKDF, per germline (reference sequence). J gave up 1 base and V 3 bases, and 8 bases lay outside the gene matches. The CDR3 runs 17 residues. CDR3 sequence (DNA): TGTGCCACCAGCAGGGACCTAGGACTAGCATCCTACAATGAGCAGTTCTTC. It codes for CATSRDLGLASYNEQFF.

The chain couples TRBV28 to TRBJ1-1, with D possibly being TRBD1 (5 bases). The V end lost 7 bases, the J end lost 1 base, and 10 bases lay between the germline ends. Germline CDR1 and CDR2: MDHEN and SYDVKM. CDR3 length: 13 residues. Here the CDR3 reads CASTPGGNTEAFF. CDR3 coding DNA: TGTGCCAGCACTCCGGGGGGGAACACTGAAGCTTTCTTT.

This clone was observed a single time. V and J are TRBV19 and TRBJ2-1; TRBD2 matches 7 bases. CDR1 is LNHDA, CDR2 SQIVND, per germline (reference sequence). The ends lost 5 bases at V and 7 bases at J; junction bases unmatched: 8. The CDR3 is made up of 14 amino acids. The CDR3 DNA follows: TGTGCCAGTAGTGATTTTAGCGGGCGGAATGAGCAGTTCTTC. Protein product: CASSDFSGRNEQFF.

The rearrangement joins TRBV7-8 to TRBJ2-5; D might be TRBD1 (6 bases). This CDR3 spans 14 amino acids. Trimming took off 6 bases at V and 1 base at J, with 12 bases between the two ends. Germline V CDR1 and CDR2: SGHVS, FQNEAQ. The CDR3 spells CASRSDRSQETQYF. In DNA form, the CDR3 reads TGTGCCAGCAGATCCGACAGGAGCCAAGAGACCCAGTACTTC.

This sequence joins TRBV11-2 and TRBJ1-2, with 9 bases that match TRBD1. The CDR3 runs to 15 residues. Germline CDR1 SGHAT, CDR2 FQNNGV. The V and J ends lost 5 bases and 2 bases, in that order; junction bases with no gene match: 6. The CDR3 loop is CASSRPGQGNYGYTF. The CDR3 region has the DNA TGTGCCAGCAGCCGTCCCGGACAGGGGAACTATGGCTACACCTTC. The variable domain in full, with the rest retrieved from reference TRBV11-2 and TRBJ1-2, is EAGVAQSPRYKIIEKRQSVAFWCNPISGHATLYWYQQILGQGPKLLIQFQNNGVVDDSQLPKDRFSAERLKGVDSTLKIQPAKLEDSAVYLCASSRPGQGNYGYTFGSGTRLTVV.

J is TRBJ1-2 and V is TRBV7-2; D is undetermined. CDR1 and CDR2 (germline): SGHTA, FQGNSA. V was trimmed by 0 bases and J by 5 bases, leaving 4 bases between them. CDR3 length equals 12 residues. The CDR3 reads CASSLASYGYTF. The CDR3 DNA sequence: TGTGCCAGCAGCTTAGCATCTTATGGCTACACCTTC.

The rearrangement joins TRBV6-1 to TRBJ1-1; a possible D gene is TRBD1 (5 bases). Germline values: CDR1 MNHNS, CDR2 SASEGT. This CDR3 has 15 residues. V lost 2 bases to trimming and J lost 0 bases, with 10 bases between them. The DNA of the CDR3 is TGTGCCAGCAGTGAACCCAAGGGGATGAACACTGAAGCTTTCTTT. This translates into CASSEPKGMNTEAFF.

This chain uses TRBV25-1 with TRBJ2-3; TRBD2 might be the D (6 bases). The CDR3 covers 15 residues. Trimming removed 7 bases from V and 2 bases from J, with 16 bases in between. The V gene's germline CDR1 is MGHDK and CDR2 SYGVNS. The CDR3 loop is CASTSETSNTDTQYF. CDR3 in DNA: TGTGCCAGCACCAGCGAGACTAGTAACACAGATACGCAGTATTTT.

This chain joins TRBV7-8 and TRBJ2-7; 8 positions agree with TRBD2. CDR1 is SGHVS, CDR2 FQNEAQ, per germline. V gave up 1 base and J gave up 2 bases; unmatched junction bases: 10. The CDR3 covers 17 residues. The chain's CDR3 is CASSLEHLSGKPYEQYF. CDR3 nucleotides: TGTGCCAGCAGCTTAGAGCACCTTAGCGGGAAACCCTACGAGCAGTACTTC.